The clone carrying this T cell receptor beta chain has only a few counts. The antigen is not known. This sample was included in a study of beta chain features in type 1 diabetes. Points from the study as a whole: For TCRB rearrangement, an influence of HLA type remained unresolved here. Type 1 diabetes patients had TCRB CDR3s that were shorter (moderately but significantly so) in all four CD4+ subsets. When cDNA is sequenced, cells with high TCR expression could be over-represented. Individuals with type 1 diabetes displayed fewer insertions and more deletions at VDJ junctions.

Expressed TCRB transcripts were sequenced, since all the RNA that had been isolated was reverse transcribed. The table came from immunoSEQ multiplex PCR; TCRdb's copy has only in-frame clones and leaves some out. The sample lists 600,000 to 700,000 clones; 12% were seen once. The V gene lost 0 bases and the J gene lost 2 bases, with 11 bases spanning the gap. From germline, CDR1 is KGHSH and CDR2 LQKENI. The CDR3 runs 15 residues. The sequenced sample was naive CD4+ T cells from blood. The gene calls are TRBV18 and TRBJ2-7, with D perhaps matching TRBD1 (6 bases). This clonotype originated in a young man with type 1 diabetes. The CDR3 protein is CASSPPLGGTYEQYF. As DNA, the CDR3 is TGTGCCAGCTCACCACCGTTAGGGGGAACCTACGAGCAGTACTTC.